The clone carrying this TCR beta chain has just a few counts. Each single cDNA molecule received a unique molecular identifier. In TCRdb, the 5' RACE reads were re-called with MiXCR into one record per CDR3 protein. In the table there are over 25,000 distinct CDR3 sequences, around 5.4% of which are singletons. This entry belongs to a study of early T cells in non-severe SARS-CoV-2 infection. Study information: Sequencing targeted bulk RNA from unsorted whole blood, leaving chains unpaired.

The germline V gene has CDR1 SGHTA and CDR2 FQGNSA. The CDR3 loop spans 14 amino acids. V shed 4 bases, J shed 0 bases, and the junction held 2 bases outside the gene matches. The rearrangement links TRBV7-2 to TRBJ1-1; 7 bases agree with TRBD1. The sample comprised whole blood. This sequence originates from an adult who was a healthcare worker with PCR-confirmed SARS-CoV-2 infection or an uninfected control (not recorded which). CDR3 coding DNA: TGTGCCAGCAGCTGGGGACAGATGAACACTGAAGCTTTCTTT. This encodes CASSWGQMNTEAFF. The whole variable domain, filled in from reference TRBV7-2 and TRBJ1-1, reads GAGVSQSPSNKVTEKGKDVELRCDPISGHTALYWYRQSLGQGLEFLIYFQGNSAPDKSGLPSDRFSAERTGGSVSTLTIQRTQQEDSAVYLCASSWGQMNTEAFFGQGTRLTVV.